This T cell receptor (beta chain) was profiled in a study of naive and memory T cell subsets. The library had UMIs added by 3' ligation of an oligonucleotide to TCR cDNA. Ten or more counts support this clonotype. Amplification of ligated cDNA took four PCR rounds with SP2 and nested alpha and beta constant primers. MiXCR, run by TCRdb on the 5' RACE reads, gives a single entry per CDR3 protein. The sample contains about 48,000 distinct CDR3 sequences, about 4.5% of which appear only once. This CDR3 is 15 amino acids long. V was clipped by 5 bases and J by 1 base; unmatched bases: 7. Per germline, CDR1 SEHNR and CDR2 FQNEAQ (reference sequence).

The chain combines TRBV7-9 with TRBJ2-7, with TRBD2 matching over 8 bases. The sequence was obtained from a female donor in good health. The CDR3 here is CASSPSGSSSYEQYF. For the CDR3, the DNA is TGTGCCAGCAGCCCCAGCGGGAGTTCTTCCTACGAGCAGTACTTC.